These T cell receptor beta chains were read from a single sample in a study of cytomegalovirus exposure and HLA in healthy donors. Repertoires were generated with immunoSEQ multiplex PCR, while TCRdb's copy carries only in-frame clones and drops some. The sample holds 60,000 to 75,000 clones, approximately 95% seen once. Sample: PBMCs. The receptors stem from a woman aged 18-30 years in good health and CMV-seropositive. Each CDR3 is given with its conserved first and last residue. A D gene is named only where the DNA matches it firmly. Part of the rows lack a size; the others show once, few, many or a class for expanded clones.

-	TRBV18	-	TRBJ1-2	TGTGCCAGCTCACCGCGGGACGGATACTATGGCTACACCTTC	CASSPRDGYYGYTF
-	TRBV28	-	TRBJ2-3	TGTGCCAGCAGTTTTTCCGGAGAAGATACGCAGTATTTT	CASSFSGEDTQYF
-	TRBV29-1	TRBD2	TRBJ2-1	TGCAGCGTTGAAGGAAGGCGGGGGAACTCCTACAATGAGCAGTTCTTC	CSVEGRRGNSYNEQFF
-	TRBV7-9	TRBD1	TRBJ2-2	TGTGCCAGCAGCTCCAGACAGGGGACCGGGGAGCTGTTTTTT	CASSSRQGTGELFF
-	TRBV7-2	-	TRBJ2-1	TGTGCCAGCAGCCCGTTTGCGGGACTCAATGAGCAGTTCTTC	CASSPFAGLNEQFF
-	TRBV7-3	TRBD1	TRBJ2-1	TGTGCCAGCAGCTCACAGGGGGGCAATGAGCAGTTCTTC	CASSSQGGNEQFF
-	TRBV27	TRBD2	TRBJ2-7	TGTGCCAGCAGTTTATCTTATAGCGGGCCCTACGAGCAGTACTTC	CASSLSYSGPYEQYF
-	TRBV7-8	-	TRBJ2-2	TGTGCCAGCAGCCCTACCGGGTTATTCGGGGAGCTGTTTTTT	CASSPTGLFGELFF
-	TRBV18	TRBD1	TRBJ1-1	TGTGCCAGCTCACTGGGACAGGGAGGGAACACTGAAGCTTTCTTT	CASSLGQGGNTEAFF
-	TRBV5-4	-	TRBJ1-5	TGTGCCAGCAGCTTGGACCCCACGAGGAATCAGCCCCAGCATTTT	CASSLDPTRNQPQHF
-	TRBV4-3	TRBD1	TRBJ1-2	TGCGCCAGCAGCCCCCGACAGGGGGCCTATGGCTACACCTTC	CASSPRQGAYGYTF
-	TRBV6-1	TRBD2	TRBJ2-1	TGTGCCAGCGGAAAGATAGCGGGAGACGTGGATGAGCAGTTCTTC	CASGKIAGDVDEQFF
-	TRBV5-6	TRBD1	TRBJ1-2	TGTGCCAGCAGCTTCCAGGGGGCATATGGCTACACCTTC	CASSFQGAYGYTF
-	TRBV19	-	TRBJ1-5	TGTGCCAGTAGTATATCTTTCGGTCAGCCCCAGCATTTT	CASSISFGQPQHF
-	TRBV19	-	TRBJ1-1	TGTGCCAGTCCACAGGGAGTTTACACTGAAGCTTTCTTT	CASPQGVYTEAFF
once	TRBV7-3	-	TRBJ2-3	TGTGCCAGCGGTTTGACAGGACAAGATACGCAGTATTTT	CASGLTGQDTQYF
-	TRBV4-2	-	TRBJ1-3	TGTGCCAGCAGCCAAACCGAAACCGGCTCTGGAAACACCATATATTTT	CASSQTETGSGNTIYF
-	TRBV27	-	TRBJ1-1	TGTGCCAGCAGTTTCTCCTCTAGCACTGAAGCTTTCTTT	CASSFSSSTEAFF
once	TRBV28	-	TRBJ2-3	TGTGCCAGCAGACTGGGGGGGCCGGCGGATACGCAGTATTTT	CASRLGGPADTQYF
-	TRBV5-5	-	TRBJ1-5	TGTGCCAGCAGCTCCGGGGGGACGGGAAATCAGCCCCAGCATTTT	CASSSGGTGNQPQHF
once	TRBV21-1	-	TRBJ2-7	TGTGCCAGCAGGAGGCATTCGGGGGGAAAGGTATACGAGCAGTACTTC	CASRRHSGGKVYEQYF
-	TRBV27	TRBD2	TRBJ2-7	TGTGCCAGCAGGCCTATTAGCGGGAGAGCCTACGAGCAGTACTTC	CASRPISGRAYEQYF
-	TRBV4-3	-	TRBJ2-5	TGCGCCAGCAGCCAAAACTTGGGGGGATCAGAGACCCAGTACTTC	CASSQNLGGSETQYF
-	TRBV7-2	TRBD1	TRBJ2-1	TGTGCCAGCAGCTTAGTAGGGACAGGAACCGGCCATGAGCAGTTCTTC	CASSLVGTGTGHEQFF
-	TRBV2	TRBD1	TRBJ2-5	TGTGCCAGCAGTGCTTGGACAGGCGGGGAGACCCAGTACTTC	CASSAWTGGETQYF
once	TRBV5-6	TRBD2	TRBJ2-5	TGTGCCAGCACTCTTAGCGGGAGGCAAGAGACCCAGTACTTC	CASTLSGRQETQYF
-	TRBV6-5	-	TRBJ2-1	TGTGCCAGCAGTTACCGTAGAAGGGGTGACAATGAGCAGTTCTTC	CASSYRRRGDNEQFF
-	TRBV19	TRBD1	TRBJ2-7	TGTGCCAGTAGTATCGCGGGACAGGCCTACGAGCAGTACTTC	CASSIAGQAYEQYF
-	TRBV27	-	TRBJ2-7	TGTGCCAGCAGTTTTACCGCTGGGGGACTCTACGAGCAGTACTTC	CASSFTAGGLYEQYF
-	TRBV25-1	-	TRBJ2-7	TGTGCCAGCAGGGGAGCAGGCTACGAGCAGTACTTC	CASRGAGYEQYF
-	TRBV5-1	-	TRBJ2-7	TGCGCCAGCAGCTTTGCTGACAAGTACGAGCAGTACTTC	CASSFADKYEQYF
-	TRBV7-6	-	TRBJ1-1	TGTGCCAGCAGCTTAATCGGGGTGGCGAACACTGAAGCTTTCTTT	CASSLIGVANTEAFF
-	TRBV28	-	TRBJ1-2	TGTGCCAGCAGTTTAATCCCAGGGGTTGGCTACACCTTC	CASSLIPGVGYTF
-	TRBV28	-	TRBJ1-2	TGTGCCAGCAGTTTCAACCCAGGGGTTTATGGCTACACCTTC	CASSFNPGVYGYTF